This T cell receptor (beta chain) derives from a study of blood T cell repertoires in COVID-19 (TCRdb year 2020). About the full investigation: Samples from collaborators originated in the United States, Italy and Spain and spanned both the acute and convalescent phases of COVID-19. The material from the prospective study consisted of cDNA or gDNA derived from T cells, B-cell-depleted T cells, or PBMCs. Nearly every sample came with metadata listing a de-identified subject ID, COVID-19 status, age in years and sex. Deeply sampled blood TCRbeta repertoires from subjects exposed to, actively infected with, or recovered from COVID-19 were included in the dataset. The repertoires were made available in a free public database intended to serve as a resource for research on the immune response to SARS-CoV-2. Where available, HLA class I and class II types were taken from metadata supplied by the sample provider and were not determined by assay-based typing. The samples were drawn from two sources: the first 160 participants of the ongoing ImmuneRACE study, and 1,000 to 1,500 subjects contributed by 6 global collaborators. Overall study results and their limits: Clinical and demographic metadata were provided uncurated, with the amount varying by source and participant.

On this clone itself: What this receptor recognizes is not known. One base separates it from a far larger clone, so it is likely a read error.

Whole blood was collected in K2EDTA tubes by collaborating institutions according to the institutions' own protocols. For TCRbeta analysis, collaborator samples were shipped as frozen whole blood, as isolated PBMCs, or as DNA extracted from either sample type. The germline V gene provides CDR1 ENHRY and CDR2 SYGVKD. Spanning cysteine to phenylalanine, the CDR3 consists of 13 amino acids. Just CDR3 DNA is preserved here, 39 bases in frame from base 1. Germline trimming amounts to 8 bases on V and 2 bases on J, with 6 as the count of junction bases outside the gene matches. The immunoSEQ Assay, a bias-controlled multiplex PCR, was used to amplify TCRbeta CDR3 regions from genomic DNA. For the original study's pipeline: Within the assay, amplification of reference gene primers was used to estimate how many nucleated cells each sample contained. To quantify the absolute abundance of each unique TCRbeta CDR3 rearrangement, sequence reads were collapsed and filtered. For each sample, productive Simpson clonality was calculated by taking the square root of Simpson's diversity index across productive rearrangements. The source is immuneACCESS, and TCRdb retained only in-frame sequences with V and J called. Part of the clones is not carried over; for the studies checked, unresolved V genes explain less than half of this, and the remainder is unexplained. V, J and clone size are taken as reported in that table, and D and trimming were inferred from the DNA itself. The table for this sample lists 85,000 to 100,000 clones; 80% to 90% of them were counted only once. About 25% of the sample rests with the top ten.

The sample taken for sequencing was peripheral blood. Recombination linked TRBV10-3 to TRBJ2-7, and TRBD2 matches 7 of the central bases. The receptor comes from a man in his forties or fifties with active or convalescent COVID-19. The DNA sequence is TGTGCCATCGTGGGGGGGAGCACCTACGAGCAGTACTTC. Its translation reads: CAIVGGSTYEQYF.